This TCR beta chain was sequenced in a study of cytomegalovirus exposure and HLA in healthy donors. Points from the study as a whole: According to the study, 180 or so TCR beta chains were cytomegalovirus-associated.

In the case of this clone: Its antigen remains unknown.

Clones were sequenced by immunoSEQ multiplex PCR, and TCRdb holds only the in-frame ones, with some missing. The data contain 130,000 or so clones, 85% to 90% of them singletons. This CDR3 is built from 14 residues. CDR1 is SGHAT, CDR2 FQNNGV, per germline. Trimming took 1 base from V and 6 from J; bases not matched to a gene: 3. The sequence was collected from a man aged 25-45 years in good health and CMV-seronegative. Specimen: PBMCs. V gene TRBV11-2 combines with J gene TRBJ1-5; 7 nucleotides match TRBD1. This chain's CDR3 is CASSLVSGGQPQHF. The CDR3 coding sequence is TGTGCCAGCAGCTTAGTGTCAGGGGGTCAGCCCCAGCATTTT.